The 25 T cell receptor beta chains reported below all come from one sample, sequenced in a study of blood T cell repertoires in COVID-19. Using immunoSEQ multiplex PCR, the repertoire was profiled, and TCRdb retains in-frame clones only, with some absent. This sample has roughly 410,000 clones, with 75% to 90% found just once. Sequenced: peripheral blood. These receptors originate from a woman between 40 and 50 years old with COVID-19, enrolled during active disease.

The V call is TRBV6-1, the J call TRBJ2-1; possibly TRBD1 for D (6 bases). Trimming left V 0 bases short and J 5 bases short, with 11 bases between. The CDR3 has 15 residues. Germline CDR1 and CDR2: MNHNS and SASEGT. The CDR3 loop is CASSEAGHWNNEQFF. CDR3 nucleotides: TGTGCCAGCAGTGAAGCGGGACACTGGAACAATGAGCAGTTCTTC.

The V gene is TRBV7-2, the J gene TRBJ1-1, with D tentatively TRBD1 (6 bases). The V end lost 5 bases, the J end lost 2 bases, and 15 bases lay between the germline ends. Looked up from germline, CDR1 is SGHTA and CDR2 is FQGNSA. The CDR3 contains 15 residues. DNA for the CDR3: TGTGCCAGCAGCCTTCGGACAGTTACTAACACTGAAGCTTTCTTT. Amino acids: CASSLRTVTNTEAFF.

This chain links TRBV28 with TRBJ2-7; 11 bases are a match to TRBD2. This CDR3 is built from 16 residues. Germline V gene lookup returns CDR1 MDHEN and CDR2 SYDVKM. The J segment lost 0 bases and the V segment lost 7 bases, leaving 8 bases of the junction unmatched. The CDR3 reads CASNSPTSGISYEQYF. For the CDR3, the DNA is TGTGCCAGCAATTCCCCGACTAGCGGGATCTCCTACGAGCAGTACTTC.

This rearrangement joins TRBV6-1 to TRBJ1-1; D is perhaps TRBD1 (5 bases). V lost 2 bases, J lost 0 bases, and 16 bases lay in between. This CDR3 spans 17 amino acids. Germline V CDR1 and CDR2: MNHNS, SASEGT. CDR3 loop: CASSEPRDFSMNTEAFF. The DNA of the CDR3 is TGTGCCAGCAGTGAACCTCGGGACTTTAGTATGAACACTGAAGCTTTCTTT.

This sequence joins TRBV2 and TRBJ1-2; 10 bases fit TRBD1. Germline-derived CDR1 and CDR2 are SNHLY and FYNNEI. Trimming removed 8 bases from V and 7 bases from J; junction bases left unmatched: 10. The CDR3 runs 14 residues. CDR3 region: CASGGSGTGVGYTF. CDR3 DNA: TGTGCCAGCGGCGGGAGTGGGACAGGGGTTGGCTACACCTTC.

The genes are TRBV27 and TRBJ1-4; D gene unclear. V dropped 0 bases and J dropped 0 bases, with 8 bases sitting between them. Germline V CDR1 and CDR2: MNHEY, SMNVEV (reference sequence). CDR3 length: 16 residues. CDR3 amino acids: CASSLSGDATNEKLFF. The CDR3 nucleotides are TGTGCCAGCAGTTTATCCGGGGATGCAACTAATGAAAAACTGTTTTTT.

The gene calls are TRBV30 and TRBJ1-4; TRBD1 is a possible D gene (5 bases). V was shortened by 8 bases and J by 8 bases, with 18 bases between the two germline ends. The CDR3 is made up of 13 amino acids. Germline CDR1 GTSNPN, CDR2 SVGIG (reference sequence). CDR3 protein: CAGQGSEREKLFF. CDR3 coding DNA: TGTGCCGGCCAGGGTTCGGAGAGGGAAAAACTGTTTTTT.

This chain joins TRBV7-9 and TRBJ2-5, with D possibly TRBD2 on 5 matching bases. The germline V and J ends were trimmed by 9 bases and 5 bases, with 16 bases remaining between them. This CDR3 spans 13 amino acids. The germline gives CDR1 SEHNR, CDR2 FQNEAQ (reference sequence). The CDR3 sequence: CASQRGSGETQYF. In DNA, the CDR3 is TGTGCCAGTCAAAGAGGGAGTGGGGAGACCCAGTACTTC.

This chain connects TRBV28 to TRBJ1-1; D is ambiguous. This CDR3 spans 15 amino acids. Trimming left V 5 bases short and J 4 bases short, with 17 bases between. The germline gives CDR1 MDHEN, CDR2 SYDVKM. This CDR3 reads CASSPTKRGFTEAFF. The DNA of the CDR3 is TGTGCCAGCAGTCCGACTAAAAGAGGGTTCACTGAAGCTTTCTTT.

The chain employs TRBV4-3 and TRBJ1-5; the D is unclear. The germline CDR1 and CDR2 sequences are LGHNA and YSLEER. V shed 4 bases and J shed 6 bases, with 16 bases lying between them. The CDR3 extends over 15 amino acids. CDR3 sequence: CASSPVWRDAQPQHF. The CDR3 DNA reads TGCGCCAGCAGCCCTGTTTGGAGGGATGCTCAGCCCCAGCATTTT.

The CDR3 DNA follows: TGTGCCAGCAGCTCCGCCGGGACAGGGATATATGCTTCACCCCTCCACTTT. Translated: CASSSAGTGIYASPLHF. V is TRBV7-9 and J is TRBJ1-6, with 9 positions matching TRBD1. Germline V gene lookup returns CDR1 SEHNR and CDR2 FQNEAQ (reference sequence). The CDR3 consists of 17 residues. With 4 bases clipped from V and 9 bases from J, the junction kept 13 bases outside the gene matches.

The rearrangement uses TRBV7-3 and TRBJ2-5, with D perhaps TRBD2 (7 bases). CDR1 SGHTA and CDR2 FQGTGA come from the germline V gene. The length of the CDR3 is 14 residues. V lost 3 bases, J lost 1 base, and 9 bases lay in between. Here the CDR3 DNA reads TGTGCCAGCAGCTTCGGGGGGCGCCAAGAGACCCAGTACTTC. Protein sequence: CASSFGGRQETQYF.

In DNA, the CDR3 is TGTGCCAGCAGCTTTACTCACTACAATGAGCAGTTCTTC. Translation gives CASSFTHYNEQFF. This chain uses TRBV7-3 with TRBJ2-1, with D unresolved. The CDR3 is made up of 13 amino acids. V lost 3 bases and J 3 bases, leaving 6 bases between the germline ends. In germline, CDR1 is SGHTA, CDR2 FQGTGA.

The gene calls are TRBV27 and TRBJ2-3; possible D gene TRBD1, 6 bases. The CDR3 spans 13 residues. V lost 5 bases and J lost 3, with 9 bases in between. CDR1 and CDR2 from the germline V gene are MNHEY and SMNVEV (reference sequence). DNA for the CDR3: TGTGCCAGCAGTCCAGGGGTAACAGATACGCAGTATTTT. It specifies CASSPGVTDTQYF.

The chain joins TRBV15 to TRBJ1-3; no clear D. Germline V gene lookup returns CDR1 LNHNV and CDR2 YYDKDF (reference sequence). V lost 1 base and J lost 0, with 10 bases in between. This CDR3 contains 16 residues. DNA of the CDR3: TGTGCCACCAGCAGAGGAGGCGAAGTCTCTGGAAACACCATATATTTT. Its protein product is CATSRGGEVSGNTIYF.

The chain recombines TRBV6-5 with TRBJ2-1, with 8 bases fitting TRBD2. Germline CDR1 and CDR2: MNHEY and SVGAGI. This CDR3 spans 14 amino acids. Germline trimming cut 5 bases from V and 4 bases from J; bases unmatched to any gene: 4. This CDR3 reads CASSPGGPYNEQFF. CDR3 bases: TGTGCCAGCAGTCCGGGGGGGCCGTACAATGAGCAGTTCTTC.

V gene TRBV15 combines with J gene TRBJ1-1; D possibly corresponds to TRBD1 (6 bases). The germline V and J ends were trimmed by 1 base and 1 base, with 13 bases remaining between them. The CDR3 has 16 amino acids. Germline assignment: CDR1 LNHNV and CDR2 YYDKDF (reference sequence). As DNA, the CDR3 is TGTGCCACCAGCAGAGGAGTGACAGGACCGAACACTGAAGCTTTCTTT. This gives the protein CATSRGVTGPNTEAFF.

This clone was found once. J is TRBJ2-7 and V is TRBV10-3; 8 bases map to TRBD1. Germline V gene data show CDR1 as ENHRY and CDR2 as SYGVKD. CDR3 length: 14 amino acids. V shed 7 bases, J shed 5 bases, and the junction held 10 bases outside the gene matches. In nucleotides, the CDR3 is TGTGCCATCAACTCTGACAGGGGTACCGACGAGCAGTACTTC. Protein: CAINSDRGTDEQYF.

This clone has just one count. This sequence joins TRBV19 and TRBJ2-1, with D possibly matching TRBD1 (5 bases). The V gene lost 1 base and the J gene lost 4 bases, with 11 bases spanning the gap. CDR3 length: 15 residues. Germline lookup yields CDR1 LNHDA and CDR2 SQIVND (reference sequence). CDR3 DNA: TGTGCCAGTAGTATAGCCCTGACAGCTTACAATGAGCAGTTCTTC. Translated, it gives CASSIALTAYNEQFF.

The J gene is TRBJ2-7, the V gene TRBV20-1; the D gene is possibly TRBD1 (5 bases). V lost 3 bases and J lost 3, with 12 bases in between. The CDR3 is 13 amino acids. Looked up from germline, CDR1 is DFQATT and CDR2 is SNEGSKA (reference sequence). The CDR3 sequence: CSASFRVGYEQYF. The CDR3 coding sequence is TGCAGTGCTAGTTTCAGGGTAGGCTACGAGCAGTACTTC.

The CDR3 reads CASSYSTGALHF. For the CDR3, the DNA is TGTGCCAGCAGTTACTCTACCGGGGCCCTCCACTTT. The V and J genes are TRBV6-2 or TRBV6-3 and TRBJ1-6; D call uncertain. The CDR3 contains 12 residues. CDR1 is MNHEY and CDR2 is SVGEGT in the germline V gene. Trimming took off 0 bases at V and 14 bases at J, with 8 bases between the two ends.

V is TRBV5-1 and J is TRBJ1-2; D remains unclear. This CDR3 has 13 amino acids. V shed 0 bases and J shed 4 bases, with 7 bases lying between them. Germline CDR1 reads SGHRS; CDR2 reads YFSETQ. CDR3 residues: CASSLAGFYGYTF. The CDR3, as DNA: TGCGCCAGCAGCTTGGCCGGGTTCTATGGCTACACCTTC.

The V and J genes are TRBV5-1 and TRBJ1-1; TRBD1 matches 8 bases. The CDR3 is 14 residues long. V was pared by 4 bases and J by 4 bases, with 6 bases of the junction left unmatched. From germline, CDR1 is SGHRS and CDR2 YFSETQ. This CDR3 reads CASSPITGGTEAFF. The CDR3 bases are TGCGCCAGCAGCCCTATCACAGGGGGCACTGAAGCTTTCTTT.

This chain connects TRBV12-3 or TRBV12-4 to TRBJ2-5; D might be TRBD1 (5 bases). V was cut by 3 bases and J by 4 bases, with 9 bases left in between. The CDR3 loop spans 13 amino acids. The CDR3 region has the DNA TGTGCCAGCAGTTTTTTCCAGGGAGAGACCCAGTACTTC. This codes for CASSFFQGETQYF.

The V call is TRBV19, the J call TRBJ1-2; 7 positions match TRBD1. Per germline, CDR1 LNHDA and CDR2 SQIVND (reference sequence). This CDR3 region has 14 residues. With V trimmed by 7 bases and J by 4 bases, 9 bases remained unmatched. This CDR3 is CASKPDRATYGYTF. Here the CDR3 DNA reads TGTGCCAGTAAACCCGACAGGGCCACCTATGGCTACACCTTC.